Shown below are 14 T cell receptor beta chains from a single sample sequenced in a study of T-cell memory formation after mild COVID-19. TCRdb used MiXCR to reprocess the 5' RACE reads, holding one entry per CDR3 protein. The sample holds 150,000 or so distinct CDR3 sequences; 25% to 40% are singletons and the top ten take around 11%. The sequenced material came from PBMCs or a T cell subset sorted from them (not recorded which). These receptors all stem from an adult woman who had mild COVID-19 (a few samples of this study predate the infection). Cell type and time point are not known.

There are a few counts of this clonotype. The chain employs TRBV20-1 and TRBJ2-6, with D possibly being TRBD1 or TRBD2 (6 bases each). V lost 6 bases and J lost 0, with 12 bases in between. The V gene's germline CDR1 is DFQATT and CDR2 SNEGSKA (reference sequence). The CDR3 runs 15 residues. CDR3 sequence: CSAREGGSGANVLTF. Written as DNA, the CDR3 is TGCAGTGCGCGAGAGGGGGGCTCTGGGGCCAACGTCCTGACTTTC.

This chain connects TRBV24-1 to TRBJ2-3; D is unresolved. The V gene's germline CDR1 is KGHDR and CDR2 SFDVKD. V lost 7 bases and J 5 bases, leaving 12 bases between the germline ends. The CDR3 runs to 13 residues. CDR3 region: CATSARLGDTQYF. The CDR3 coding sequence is TGTGCCACCAGCGCTCGCTTGGGAGATACGCAGTATTTT.

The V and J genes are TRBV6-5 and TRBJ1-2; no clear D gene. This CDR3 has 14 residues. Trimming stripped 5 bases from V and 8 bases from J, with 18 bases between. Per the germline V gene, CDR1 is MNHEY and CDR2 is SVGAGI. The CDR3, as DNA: TGTGCCAGCAGTCCCTTAGCGGGTTCGGGAGGCTACACCTTC. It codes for CASSPLAGSGGYTF.

CDR3: CASSLAGEDTQYF. CDR3 nucleotide sequence: TGTGCCAGCAGCTTAGCGGGGGAAGATACGCAGTATTTT. The rearrangement links TRBV7-7 to TRBJ2-3; either TRBD1 or TRBD2 may fit D (5 bases each). Germline CDR1 is SSHAT and CDR2 is FNYEAQ (reference sequence). This CDR3 has 13 residues. Trimming cost V 0 bases and J 5 bases, with 6 bases left between them.

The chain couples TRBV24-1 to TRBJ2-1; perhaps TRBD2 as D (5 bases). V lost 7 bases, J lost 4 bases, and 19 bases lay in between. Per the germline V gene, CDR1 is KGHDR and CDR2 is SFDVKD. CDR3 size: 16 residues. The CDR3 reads CATSRGGLAPYNEQFF. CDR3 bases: TGTGCCACCAGCAGAGGTGGCCTAGCCCCATACAATGAGCAGTTCTTC.

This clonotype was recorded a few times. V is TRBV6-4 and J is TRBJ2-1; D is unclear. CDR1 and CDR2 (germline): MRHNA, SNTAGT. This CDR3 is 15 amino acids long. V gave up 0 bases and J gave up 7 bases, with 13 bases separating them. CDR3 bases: TGTGCCAGCAGTGACTCTGGGCTAGTTGGGAATGAGCAGTTCTTC. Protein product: CASSDSGLVGNEQFF.

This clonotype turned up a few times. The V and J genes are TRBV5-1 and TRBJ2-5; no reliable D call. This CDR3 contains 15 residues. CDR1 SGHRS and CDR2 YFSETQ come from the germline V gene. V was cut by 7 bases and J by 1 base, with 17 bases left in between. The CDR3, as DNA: TGCGCCAGCTGGGAACAGCCGAGCCTCCAAGAGACCCAGTACTTC. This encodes CASWEQPSLQETQYF.

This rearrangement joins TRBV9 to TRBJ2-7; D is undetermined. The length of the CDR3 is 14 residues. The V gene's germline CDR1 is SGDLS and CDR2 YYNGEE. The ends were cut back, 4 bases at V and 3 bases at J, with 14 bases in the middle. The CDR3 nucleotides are TGTGCCAGCAGCCCCTCTGTCGGATTCTACGAGCAGTACTTC. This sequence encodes CASSPSVGFYEQYF.

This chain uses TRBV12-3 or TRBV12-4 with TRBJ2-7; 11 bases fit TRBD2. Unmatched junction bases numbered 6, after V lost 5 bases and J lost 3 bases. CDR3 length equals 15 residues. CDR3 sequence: CASSPTTSGSYEQYF. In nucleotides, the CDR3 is TGTGCCAGCAGTCCAACAACTAGCGGGAGCTACGAGCAGTACTTC.

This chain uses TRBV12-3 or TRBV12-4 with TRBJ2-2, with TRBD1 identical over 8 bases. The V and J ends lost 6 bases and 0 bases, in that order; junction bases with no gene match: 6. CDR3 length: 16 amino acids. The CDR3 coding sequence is TGTGCCAGCAGCCAACAGGGGGTGGCGAACACCGGGGAGCTGTTTTTT. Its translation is CASSQQGVANTGELFF.

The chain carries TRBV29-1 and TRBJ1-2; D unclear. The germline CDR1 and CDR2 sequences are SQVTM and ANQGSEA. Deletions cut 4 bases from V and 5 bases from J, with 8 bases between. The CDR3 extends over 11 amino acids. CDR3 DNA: TGCAGCGTTGTTCCATCATATGGCTACACCTTC. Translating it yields CSVVPSYGYTF.

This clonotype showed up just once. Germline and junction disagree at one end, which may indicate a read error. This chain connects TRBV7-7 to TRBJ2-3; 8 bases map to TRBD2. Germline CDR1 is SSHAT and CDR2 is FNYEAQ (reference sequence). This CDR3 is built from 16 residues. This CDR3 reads CASSSRGSGIPDTQYF. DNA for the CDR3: TGTGCTAGCAGCTCCCGTGGTAGCGGGATCCCAGATACGCAGTATTTT.

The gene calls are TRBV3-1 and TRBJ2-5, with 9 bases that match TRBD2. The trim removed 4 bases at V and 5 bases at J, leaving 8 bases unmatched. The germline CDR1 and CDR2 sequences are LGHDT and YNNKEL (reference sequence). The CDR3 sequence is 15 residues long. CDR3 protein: CASSPGTSGSETQYF. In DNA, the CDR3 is TGTGCCAGCAGCCCGGGAACTAGCGGGTCGGAGACCCAGTACTTC.

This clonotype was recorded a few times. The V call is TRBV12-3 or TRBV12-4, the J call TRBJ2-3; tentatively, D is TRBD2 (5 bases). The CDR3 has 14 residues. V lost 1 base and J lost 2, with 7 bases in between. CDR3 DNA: TGTGCCAGCAGTTTAGGAGGGAACACAGATACGCAGTATTTT. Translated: CASSLGGNTDTQYF.